This T cell receptor (beta chain) was sequenced during a study of blood T cells in healthy people across ages. Study-level findings and limits: Percentage of naive T cells showed a strong correlation with TCR beta diversity. Donor CMV status, an unknown factor, possibly confounded changes in expanded clonotypes.

CDR3 length: 16 amino acids. The V end lost 6 bases, the J end lost 2 bases, and 20 bases lay between the germline ends. Germline CDR1 and CDR2: MNHEY and SMNVEV (reference sequence). Then a second PCR, running roughly 6 to 11 cycles, was carried out with a sample-barcoded 5' primer and a J-beta primer mix. Using its own MiXCR run on the 5' RACE reads, TCRdb lists one record per CDR3 protein. The table records over 1,500,000 distinct CDR3 sequences, about 39% of them present only once. Drawn from each donor were 8.5 to 10 milliliters of peripheral blood. They isolated at least 6.5 million PBMCs from each sample. A word on this clonotype: Its antigen is not known.

The clonotype comes from a human donor in good health. Material: blood. The chain links TRBV27 to TRBJ2-7, with D possibly being TRBD1 (6 bases). The CDR3 loop is CASSASQGLLAYEQYF. Here the CDR3 DNA reads TGTGCCAGCAGCGCATCACAGGGTCTTCTGGCCTACGAGCAGTACTTC.